These 11 T cell receptor beta chains share one sample of origin, sequenced in a study of cytomegalovirus exposure and HLA in healthy donors (dated by TCRdb to between 2016 and 2019). The method was the immunoSEQ multiplex PCR assay. TCRdb took this table from immuneACCESS and kept in-frame rearrangements with V and J called. Such tables lack part of the clones; where checked against another copy, unresolved V genes explain under half of the gap, and the rest is unexplained. The sample table contains about 70,000 clones; only one count was recorded for more than 85% of them. Clones ranked in the top ten supply approximately 5.3% of the sample. Sequences were obtained from PBMCs. These receptors were taken from a man aged 18-30 years in good health and CMV-seropositive.

This clone came up a few times. The chain links TRBV4-2 to TRBJ2-1, with 7 bases that match TRBD2. CDR3 length: 18 residues. With 1 base clipped from V and 10 bases from J, the junction kept 19 bases outside the gene matches. The germline V gene has CDR1 LGHNA and CDR2 YNFKEQ. As DNA, the CDR3 is TGTGCCAGCAGCCAAGTGGGTACGGGAGGACCCGACGTCGGAGAGCAGTTCTTC. Protein product: CASSQVGTGGPDVGEQFF.

The V and J genes are TRBV6-4 and TRBJ2-3, with 10 nucleotides matching TRBD2. J lost 1 base, V lost 3 bases, and 7 bases had no gene match. This CDR3 region has 17 residues. The germline V gene encodes CDR1 MRHNA and CDR2 SNTAGT. The CDR3 region is CASSEEVAGGGTDTQYF. DNA for the CDR3: TGTGCCAGCAGTGAAGAGGTAGCGGGAGGAGGCACAGATACGCAGTATTTT.

V is TRBV7-2 and J is TRBJ2-3; D not resolved. The V gene lost 1 base and the J gene lost 1 base, with 9 bases spanning the gap. The length of the CDR3 is 15 residues. Germline V CDR1 and CDR2: SGHTA, FQGNSA. CDR3 residues: CASSLDLSGTDTQYF. The CDR3 nucleotides are TGTGCCAGCAGCTTAGACCTGAGTGGCACAGATACGCAGTATTTT.

The chain links TRBV6-5 to TRBJ2-1; D might be TRBD1 (6 bases). Trimming left V 5 bases short and J 5 bases short, with 13 bases between. The CDR3 consists of 14 residues. Germline assignment: CDR1 MNHEY and CDR2 SVGAGI. The CDR3 sequence: CASSEEGGHNEQFF. DNA for the CDR3: TGTGCCAGCAGTGAGGAAGGGGGTCACAATGAGCAGTTCTTC.

The rearrangement joins TRBV30 to TRBJ1-1; D is unclear. The germline V gene encodes CDR1 GTSNPN and CDR2 SVGIG (reference sequence). The CDR3 covers 13 residues. The V end lost 1 base, the J end lost 0 bases, and 6 bases lay between the germline ends. CDR3 DNA sequence: TGTGCCTGGAGTGGGACTATGAACACTGAAGCTTTCTTT. Amino acids: CAWSGTMNTEAFF.

The chain joins TRBV4-2 to TRBJ2-7; D perhaps matches TRBD2 (5 bases). Deletions cut 0 bases from V and 3 bases from J, with 12 bases between. The germline gives CDR1 LGHNA, CDR2 YNFKEQ. The CDR3 runs 15 residues. The CDR3 region has the DNA TGTGCCAGCAGCCAAGAAGGTCCAGACTACTACGAGCAGTACTTC. Its translation is CASSQEGPDYYEQYF.

This rearrangement joins TRBV5-1 to TRBJ2-1; D uncertain. CDR1 is SGHRS and CDR2 is YFSETQ in the germline V gene. The CDR3 length is 12 residues. The V end was cut by 0 bases, the J end by 6 bases, with 4 bases between. The CDR3 DNA reads TGCGCCAGCAGCTTGGCTAGCAATGAGCAGTTCTTC. This sequence encodes CASSLASNEQFF.

This rearrangement joins TRBV25-1 to TRBJ1-1; D gene ambiguous. The CDR3 sequence is 13 residues long. CDR1 MGHDK and CDR2 SYGVNS come from the germline V gene. V was shortened by 10 bases and J by 0 bases, with 12 bases between the two germline ends. The CDR3 is CATQTTLNTEAFF. The CDR3 DNA reads TGTGCCACCCAAACCACACTGAACACTGAAGCTTTCTTT.

This clone was observed once. This chain links TRBV9 with TRBJ2-1, with D perhaps TRBD2 (6 bases). Trimming pared 5 bases from V and 10 bases from J, leaving 28 bases between. The CDR3 runs 17 residues. Germline-derived CDR1 and CDR2 are SGDLS and YYNGEE. CDR3 region: CASSDYPGLEVIGEQFF. The DNA of the CDR3 is TGTGCCAGCAGTGATTACCCGGGACTCGAGGTCATTGGAGAGCAGTTCTTC.

This chain connects TRBV19 to TRBJ1-2; 10 nucleotides line up with TRBD1. With V trimmed by 5 bases and J by 2 bases, 2 bases remained unmatched. Germline CDR1 reads LNHDA; CDR2 reads SQIVND (reference sequence). The CDR3 is 14 amino acids. The CDR3 region has the DNA TGTGCCAGTAGTTGGGGACAGGGGAACTATGGCTACACCTTC. Protein: CASSWGQGNYGYTF.

The chain joins TRBV9 to TRBJ1-1; D is unclear. V dropped 3 bases and J dropped 8 bases, with 23 bases sitting between them. Germline CDR1 is SGDLS and CDR2 is YYNGEE. The CDR3 is 16 amino acids. CDR3 loop: CASSDSRGRSTFEAFF. As DNA, the CDR3 is TGTGCCAGCAGCGATTCCCGCGGAAGGTCTACCTTCGAAGCTTTCTTT.